Listed below are T cell receptor beta chains from one sample, sequenced in a study of blood T cell repertoires in COVID-19. The method was immunoSEQ multiplex PCR; TCRdb's version includes in-frame clones alone and lacks a portion of them. The data show a few hundred thousand clones, approximately 90% seen once. The source material was peripheral blood. These receptors were obtained from a woman aged 45-65 years with COVID-19, enrolled during active disease. Both conserved end residues are part of each CDR3. The D gene is left open where the match is weak. The size of a clone is reported for some rows only, either as once, few or many, or as a class for expanded clones.

v_gene,abundance,j_gene,d_gene,CDR3aa,CDR3nt
TRBV7-9,.,TRBJ1-3,TRBD1,CASSLDTGTEHF,TGTGCCAGCAGCTTAGATACCGGGACAGAACATTTT
TRBV6-5,.,TRBJ1-1,.,CASGTGWVSNTEAFF,TGTGCCAGCGGAACCGGGTGGGTGTCGAACACTGAAGCTTTCTTT
TRBV18,.,TRBJ2-6,TRBD2,CASSSIGLASSSGANVLTF,TGTGCCAGCTCATCAATCGGACTAGCGTCGAGCTCTGGGGCCAACGTCCTGACTTTC
TRBV3-1/TRBV3-2,once,TRBJ1-5,.,CASSQARGSNQPQHF,TGTGCCAGCAGCCAGGCAAGGGGTAGCAATCAGCCCCAGCATTTT
TRBV7-6,.,TRBJ1-1,.,CASSLEVFPGGTEAFF,TGTGCCAGCAGCTTAGAAGTATTCCCCGGGGGCACTGAAGCTTTCTTT
TRBV6-6,.,TRBJ1-1,TRBD1,CASSYSTRGRTEAFF,TGTGCCAGCAGTTACTCGACCAGGGGGAGAACTGAAGCTTTCTTT
TRBV18,.,TRBJ2-5,TRBD1,CASSRGQGALETQYF,TGTGCCAGCTCACGCGGACAGGGGGCGTTGGAGACCCAGTACTTC
TRBV12-3/TRBV12-4,.,TRBJ1-2,TRBD1,CASRRTGPYGYTF,TGTGCCAGCAGGAGGACAGGGCCCTATGGCTACACCTTC
TRBV2,.,TRBJ2-1,TRBD2,CASRFGGVDEQFF,TGTGCCAGCAGATTCGGGGGGGTCGATGAGCAGTTCTTC
TRBV20-1,.,TRBJ2-3,.,CSASGLDTQYF,TGCAGTGCTAGCGGGTTGGATACGCAGTATTTT
TRBV7-9,.,TRBJ1-4,TRBD1,CASSSQGASNEKLFF,TGTGCCAGCAGCTCCCAGGGGGCGTCTAATGAAAAACTGTTTTTT
TRBV3-1/TRBV3-2,once,TRBJ2-1,.,CASSFGLPSEQFF,TGTGCCAGCAGCTTTGGACTGCCCAGTGAGCAGTTCTTC
TRBV19,.,TRBJ1-1,.,CASSPGGPNTEAFF,TGTGCCAGTAGTCCCGGGGGGCCCAACACTGAAGCTTTCTTT